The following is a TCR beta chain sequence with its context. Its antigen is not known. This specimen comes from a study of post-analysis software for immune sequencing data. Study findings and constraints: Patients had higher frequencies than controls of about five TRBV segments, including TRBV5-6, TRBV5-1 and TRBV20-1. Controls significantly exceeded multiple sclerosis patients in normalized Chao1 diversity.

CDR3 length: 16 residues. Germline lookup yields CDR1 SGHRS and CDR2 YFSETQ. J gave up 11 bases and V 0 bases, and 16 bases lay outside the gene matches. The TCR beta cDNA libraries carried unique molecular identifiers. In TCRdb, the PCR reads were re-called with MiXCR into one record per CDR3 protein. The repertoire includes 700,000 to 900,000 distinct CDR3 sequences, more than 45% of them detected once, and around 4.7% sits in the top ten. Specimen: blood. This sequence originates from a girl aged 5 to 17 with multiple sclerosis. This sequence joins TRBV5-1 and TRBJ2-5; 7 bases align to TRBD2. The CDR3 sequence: CASSLAIARPAGEQYF. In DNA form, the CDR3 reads TGCGCCAGCAGCTTGGCCATCGCTCGACCCGCGGGGGAGCAGTACTTC.